The clone carrying this TCR beta chain has just a few counts. Its antigen remains unidentified. Per the germline V gene, CDR1 is SEHNR and CDR2 is FQNEAQ (reference sequence). V lost 3 bases to trimming and J lost 2 bases, with 24 bases between them. This CDR3 is 19 amino acids long. This entry is derived from a study of beta chain features in type 1 diabetes. As for the study in general: Age and gender were similar between patients and healthy donors, as were cell yields. Whole-study findings and limits: Junctions at VDJ sites from type 1 diabetes patients had fewer insertions and more deletions.

Sorted CD4+ subsets: naive, central memory, regulatory, stem cell-like memory (CD45RO/CCR7/CD25/CD127/CD95/CD27 panel). Purities over 98% were achieved in all sorted populations. The whole isolated RNA underwent reverse transcription, so sequencing captured expressed TCRB transcripts. Method: immunoSEQ multiplex PCR; TCRdb's copy keeps in-frame clones and lacks some. Of some 900,000 clones listed, about 17% were seen once; the top ten hold 0.023%. The sequenced sample consisted of naive CD4+ T cells from blood. This receptor was obtained from a woman between 18 and 30 years old in good health. The rearrangement links TRBV7-9 to TRBJ2-3; maybe TRBD2 (6 bases). CDR3 protein: CASSFGTLGGASNTDTQYF. The CDR3 DNA sequence: TGTGCCAGCAGCTTCGGGACCCTCGGGGGAGCCTCCAACACAGATACGCAGTATTTT.